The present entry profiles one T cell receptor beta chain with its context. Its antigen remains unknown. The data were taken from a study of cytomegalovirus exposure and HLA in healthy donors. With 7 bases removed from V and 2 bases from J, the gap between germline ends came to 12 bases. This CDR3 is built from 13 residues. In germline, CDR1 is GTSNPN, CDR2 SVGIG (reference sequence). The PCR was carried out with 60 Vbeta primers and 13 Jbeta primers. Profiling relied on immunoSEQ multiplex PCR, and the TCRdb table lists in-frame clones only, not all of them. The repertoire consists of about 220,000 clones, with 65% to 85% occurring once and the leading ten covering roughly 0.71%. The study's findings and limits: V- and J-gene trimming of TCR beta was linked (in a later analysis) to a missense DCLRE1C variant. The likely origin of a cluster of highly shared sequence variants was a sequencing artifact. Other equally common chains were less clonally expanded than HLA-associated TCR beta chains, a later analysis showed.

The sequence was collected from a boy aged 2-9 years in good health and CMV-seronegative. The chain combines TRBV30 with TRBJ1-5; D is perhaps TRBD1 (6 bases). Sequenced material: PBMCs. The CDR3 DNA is TGTGCCTTCAGGGGTAGGGGCAATCAGCCCCAGCATTTT. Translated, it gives CAFRGRGNQPQHF. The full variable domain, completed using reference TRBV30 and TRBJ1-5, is SQTIHQWPATLVQPVGSPLSLECTVEGTSNPNLYWYRQAAGRGLQLLFYSVGIGQISSEVPQNLSASRPQDRQFILSSKKLLLSDSGFYLCAFRGRGNQPQHFGDGTRLSIL.